This T cell receptor (beta chain) was captured by sequencing in a study of OX40 agonist ivuxolimab in advanced cancers. Overall study context: Subjects had a mean age of around 60 years, with a range of roughly 20 to 79; 82.7% were male.

Sequencing was performed with immunoSEQ multiplex PCR; in TCRdb, only in-frame clones are kept and a portion is missing. The sample has under 65,000 clones, around nine tenths seen once. CDR1 is MGHDK, CDR2 SYGVNS, per germline. The V end was cut by 4 bases, the J end by 1 base, with 13 bases between. The CDR3 is made up of 15 amino acids. The TCR originated in an adult with an advanced solid tumor such as melanoma, head and neck, liver or kidney cancer. The sample consisted of CD4+ or CD8+ T cells sorted from blood, taken in a trial of the OX40 agonist ivuxolimab. The chain links TRBV25-1 to TRBJ1-1, with D tentatively TRBD1 (5 bases). DNA of the CDR3: TGTGCCAGCAGTGGGCTGCTGGGGGAGAACACTGAAGCTTTCTTT. It codes for CASSGLLGENTEAFF.